The present T cell receptor beta chain was sequenced within a study of T cell repertoires in cytomegalovirus infection. Study-level background: In public TCR beta signatures, there were indications of both CMV infection and matching HLA type. General study points: Dominating the ex vivo response were TCR beta clonotypes that were CMV-specific and HLA-C-restricted.

This clonotype has at least ten counts. No antigen is known for it. In TCRdb, the reads were re-called with MiXCR into one record per CDR3 protein. In the table there are more than 90,000 distinct CDR3 sequences, about 9.4% of which are singletons. Trimming left V 5 bases short and J 3 bases short, with 13 bases between. The CDR3 length is 14 residues. Per the germline V gene, CDR1 is SGHTA and CDR2 is FQGNSA. The sample comprised PBMCs, sequenced either directly or after in vitro stimulation (not recorded which). The TCR was taken from a human donor in good health (CMV status not recorded). Some clones in this sample may be carry-over from other donors' samples. The chain joins TRBV7-2 to TRBJ1-2; D is perhaps TRBD1 (5 bases). The DNA for the CDR3 is TGTGCCAGCAGCACAACCGGGACCCACTATGGCTACACCTTC. Amino acid sequence: CASSTTGTHYGYTF.